The 16 T cell receptor beta chains reported below all come from one sample, sequenced in a study of blood T cell repertoires in COVID-19. Only in-frame clones appear in the TCRdb table, and some are missing; sequencing was by immunoSEQ multiplex PCR. The table has 150,000 to 200,000 clones, approximately 84% seen once. Sequenced: peripheral blood. The source is a woman older than 75 with acute or convalescent COVID-19.

The V gene is TRBV19, the J gene TRBJ2-4; 7 bases agree with TRBD1. The CDR3 is 17 residues long. The junction had 9 bases not matched to a gene; V was cut back by 4 bases and J by 0 bases. The germline V gene encodes CDR1 LNHDA and CDR2 SQIVND (reference sequence). CDR3 residues: CASSTRGPALAKNIQYF. In nucleotides, the CDR3 is TGTGCCAGTAGTACTAGGGGGCCTGCTTTAGCCAAAAACATTCAGTACTTC.

The V call is TRBV25-1, the J call TRBJ2-2, with D perhaps matching TRBD2 (5 bases). Between the trimmed V and J ends, which lost 8 bases and 4 bases, there was a span of 17 bases. The CDR3 contains 15 residues. The germline CDR1 and CDR2 sequences are MGHDK and SYGVNS. CDR3 nucleotide sequence: TGTGCCAGCCCCGACGGGCGGGTGAGCACCGGGGAGCTGTTTTTT. Translating gives CASPDGRVSTGELFF.

V is TRBV18 and J is TRBJ2-5, with a weak D call TRBD2 (6 bases). The CDR3 covers 14 residues. CDR1 and CDR2 from the germline V gene are KGHSH and LQKENI. V was trimmed by 2 bases and J by 5 bases, leaving 12 bases between them. The chain's CDR3 is CASSPELARETQYF. As DNA, the CDR3 is TGTGCCAGCTCACCAGAACTAGCCAGGGAGACCCAGTACTTC.

The gene calls are TRBV6-6 and TRBJ1-1, with no clear D. Germline-derived CDR1 and CDR2 are MNHNY and SVGAGI (reference sequence). CDR3 length: 10 residues. The V end was cut by 5 bases, the J end by 8 bases, with 6 bases between. The CDR3: CASSREEAFF. DNA for the CDR3: TGTGCCAGCAGTCGGGAGGAAGCTTTCTTT.

The genes are TRBV5-1 and TRBJ1-6; 10 bases are shared with TRBD1. The CDR3 totals 15 residues. The V segment lost 4 bases and the J segment 9 bases; nucleotides outside the gene matches: 7. Germline V gives CDR1 SGHRS, CDR2 YFSETQ. CDR3 nucleotide sequence: TGCGCCAGCAGCCAGGGGACAGGGGACAGTTCACCCCTCCACTTT. Translated, it gives CASSQGTGDSSPLHF.

This clone showed up just once. V and J are TRBV10-2 and TRBJ1-5; 9 bases map to TRBD1. The germline V gene encodes CDR1 WSHSY and CDR2 SAAADI. The CDR3 extends over 17 amino acids. V shed 6 bases, J shed 0 bases, and the junction held 9 bases outside the gene matches. The CDR3 reads CASRGTTGGNSNQPQHF. In DNA, the CDR3 is TGCGCCAGCAGAGGTACAACAGGGGGCAATAGCAATCAGCCCCAGCATTTT.

The chain has TRBV18 and TRBJ2-1; TRBD1 might be the D (6 bases). There are 15 residues in the CDR3. V lost 6 bases and J 4 bases, leaving 16 bases between the germline ends. Germline CDR1 is KGHSH and CDR2 is LQKENI. The CDR3 region is CASSSDRPRYNEQFF. DNA of the CDR3: TGTGCCAGCTCGTCGGACAGACCACGTTACAATGAGCAGTTCTTC.

This clone was seen only once. Other DNA sequences within the sample encode an identical CDR3. The rearrangement joins TRBV18 to TRBJ1-2; 8 bases are shared with TRBD1. The CDR3 runs to 14 residues. CDR1 is KGHSH, CDR2 LQKENI, per germline. V lost 6 bases to trimming and J lost 3 bases; unmatched junction nucleotides: 6. The CDR3 region is CASSRTGRDYGYTF. CDR3 sequence (DNA): TGTGCCAGCTCCAGGACAGGGAGAGACTATGGCTACACCTTC. Together with reference TRBV18 and TRBJ1-2, the CDR3 gives the full variable domain: NAGVMQNPRHLVRRRGQEARLRCSPMKGHSHVYWYRQLPEEGLKFMVYLQKENIIDESGMPKERFSAEFPKEGPSILRIQQVVRGDSAAYFCASSRTGRDYGYTFGSGTRLTVV.

The chain uses TRBV10-3 and TRBJ1-4; D perhaps matches TRBD1 (6 bases). The V end lost 6 bases, the J end lost 6 bases, and 11 bases lay between the germline ends. The CDR3 runs to 13 residues. Germline CDR1 and CDR2: ENHRY and SYGVKD. The CDR3 reads CAIRSGEHEKLFF. CDR3 coding DNA: TGTGCCATCAGGTCAGGGGAACATGAAAAACTGTTTTTT.

The chain combines TRBV6-1 with TRBJ2-1; tentatively, D is TRBD2 (6 bases). The V gene's germline CDR1 is MNHNS and CDR2 SASEGT. The CDR3 extends over 14 amino acids. Trimming stripped 2 bases from V and 3 bases from J, with 8 bases between. Written as DNA, the CDR3 is TGTGCCAGCAGTGAATGGGACTTCTACAATGAGCAGTTCTTC. This gives the protein CASSEWDFYNEQFF.

The rearrangement links TRBV6-1 to TRBJ2-1, with TRBD1 as a possible D gene (6 bases). The CDR3 length is 16 residues. Germline assignment: CDR1 MNHNS and CDR2 SASEGT. V dropped 2 bases and J dropped 6 bases, with 17 bases sitting between them. CDR3 nucleotides: TGTGCCAGCAGTGAACAACGCAGGGGATTGGGCAATGAGCAGTTCTTC. Its translation: CASSEQRRGLGNEQFF.

This clone was observed once. At the DNA level, this CDR3 is encoded by other sequences in the same sample as well. The V gene is TRBV5-6, the J gene TRBJ2-5, with 7 bases that match TRBD1. The V gene end was trimmed by 2 bases and the J gene end by 2 bases; junction bases not matched to a gene: 3. Germline CDR1 and CDR2: SGHDT and YYEEEE. The CDR3 contains 14 residues. The CDR3 protein is CASSLPGGQETQYF. The CDR3 DNA is TGTGCCAGCAGCTTACCAGGGGGTCAAGAGACCCAGTACTTC. Full variable domain (missing parts from reference TRBV5-6 and TRBJ2-5): DAGVTQSPTHLIKTRGQQVTLRCSPKSGHDTVSWYQQALGQGPQFIFQYYEEEERQRGNFPDRFSGHQFPNYSSELNVNALLLGDSALYLCASSLPGGQETQYFGPGTRLLVL.

V gene TRBV5-1 combines with J gene TRBJ2-1; TRBD1 is a possible D gene (6 bases). V was trimmed by 5 bases and J by 3 bases, leaving 9 bases between them. The length of the CDR3 is 13 residues. Germline V lookup: CDR1 SGHRS, CDR2 YFSETQ. Written as DNA, the CDR3 is TGCGCCAGCAGGGCGGACAGCTACAATGAGCAGTTCTTC. Translated: CASRADSYNEQFF.

This chain links TRBV5-1 with TRBJ2-2, with 8 nucleotides matching TRBD2. Germline-derived CDR1 and CDR2 are SGHRS and YFSETQ. Trimming removed 2 bases from V and 4 bases from J; junction bases left unmatched: 4. CDR3 length: 15 amino acids. CDR3 protein: CASSLAGEGTGELFF. The CDR3 nucleotides read TGCGCCAGCAGCTTAGCGGGAGAAGGCACCGGGGAGCTGTTTTTT.

The chain combines TRBV9 with TRBJ2-1, with 10 bases identical to TRBD1. CDR3 size: 12 residues. The trim removed 5 bases at V and 8 bases at J, leaving 1 base unmatched. The V gene's germline CDR1 is SGDLS and CDR2 YYNGEE. CDR3 bases: TGTGCCAGCAGGACAGGGGGCGATGAGCAGTTCTTC. It translates to CASRTGGDEQFF.

The chain uses TRBV19 and TRBJ1-4, with D possibly being TRBD1 (5 bases). Trimming shortened V by 10 bases and J by 4 bases, and 13 bases separated the two germline ends. The CDR3 contains 13 residues. CDR1 and CDR2 from the germline V gene are LNHDA and SQIVND (reference sequence). CDR3 residues: CATQRGLNEKLFF. The CDR3 DNA sequence: TGTGCCACCCAAAGGGGACTTAATGAAAAACTGTTTTTT.